This passage covers 8 T cell receptor beta chains from one sample sequenced in a study of shared clonotypes between healthy human individuals. Terminally differentiated effector memory CD45RA+ cells were excluded by CCR7 positive selection of CD45RO-negative cells. The table came from immunoSEQ multiplex PCR; TCRdb's copy has only in-frame clones and leaves some out. The sample consists of roughly 570,000 clones, roughly 98% of them appearing once. The sequenced sample was naive CD8+ T cells sorted from blood. These receptors were taken from a man under 40 in good health.

This chain connects TRBV7-9 to TRBJ2-1; the D gene is possibly TRBD2 (6 bases). CDR3 length equals 16 residues. Germline CDR1 SEHNR, CDR2 FQNEAQ (reference sequence). Deletions cut 5 bases from V and 1 base from J, with 15 bases between. The CDR3 coding sequence is TGTGCCAGCAGCGTACGACCTAGCGAGTCCTACAATGAGCAGTTCTTC. Its protein product is CASSVRPSESYNEQFF.

The chain combines TRBV7-3 with TRBJ2-2; 10 nucleotides match TRBD2. Trimming at V came to 2 bases and at J to 3 bases, leaving 6 bases not matched to a gene. The CDR3 consists of 17 residues. The V gene's germline CDR1 is SGHTA and CDR2 FQGTGA. CDR3 residues: CASSLASGSADTGELFF. CDR3 in DNA: TGTGCCAGCAGCTTAGCTAGCGGGAGCGCTGACACCGGGGAGCTGTTTTTT.

V usage is TRBV6-4 and J usage is TRBJ2-2; 7 bases agree with TRBD1. Germline CDR1 and CDR2: MRHNA and SNTAGT. V lost 4 bases to trimming and J lost 3 bases; unmatched junction nucleotides: 8. The length of the CDR3 is 16 residues. The CDR3 nucleotides read TGTGCCAGCAGTGTCTGGGGGACAGACGACACCGGGGAGCTGTTTTTT. It translates to CASSVWGTDDTGELFF.

V gene TRBV19 combines with J gene TRBJ2-7; D possibly corresponds to TRBD2 (6 bases). V shed 9 bases and J shed 6 bases, with 15 bases lying between them. The CDR3 contains 12 residues. The germline gives CDR1 LNHDA, CDR2 SQIVND (reference sequence). The CDR3 sequence is CASSRRAPEQYF. The CDR3 DNA sequence: TGTGCCAGCTCGAGGAGGGCCCCCGAGCAGTACTTC.

The rearrangement links TRBV4-2 to TRBJ2-7, with D uncertain. Trimming cost V 1 base and J 4 bases, with 8 bases left between them. There are 13 residues in the CDR3. Germline assignment: CDR1 LGHNA and CDR2 YNFKEQ. The CDR3 loop reads CASSQGGAYEQYF. In DNA, the CDR3 is TGTGCCAGCAGCCAAGGGGGTGCATACGAGCAGTACTTC.

This chain joins TRBV9 and TRBJ2-5, with a tentative D call TRBD1 (6 bases). CDR3 size: 15 residues. V lost 0 bases and J 1 base, leaving 10 bases between the germline ends. Germline V lookup: CDR1 SGDLS, CDR2 YYNGEE. The CDR3 coding sequence is TGTGCCAGCAGCGTAGAAGGGGGATCCCAAGAGACCCAGTACTTC. Encoded protein: CASSVEGGSQETQYF.

The chain carries TRBV7-2 and TRBJ1-4, with D perhaps TRBD1 (5 bases). The CDR3 is 19 amino acids. V was shortened by 0 bases and J by 0 bases, with 17 bases between the two germline ends. Germline V gives CDR1 SGHTA, CDR2 FQGNSA. The CDR3 sequence: CASSLAPTEAGATNEKLFF. The CDR3 DNA follows: TGTGCCAGCAGCTTAGCCCCGACCGAAGCGGGGGCAACTAATGAAAAACTGTTTTTT.

The V call is TRBV11-2, the J call TRBJ2-4, with 7 nucleotides matching TRBD1. This CDR3 is built from 12 residues. After removal of 2 bases from V and 9 bases from J, the junction contained 1 base not matched to a gene. Per the germline V gene, CDR1 is SGHAT and CDR2 is FQNNGV. CDR3 coding DNA: TGTGCCAGCAGCTTATCAGGGGGCATTCAGTACTTC. Protein: CASSLSGGIQYF.